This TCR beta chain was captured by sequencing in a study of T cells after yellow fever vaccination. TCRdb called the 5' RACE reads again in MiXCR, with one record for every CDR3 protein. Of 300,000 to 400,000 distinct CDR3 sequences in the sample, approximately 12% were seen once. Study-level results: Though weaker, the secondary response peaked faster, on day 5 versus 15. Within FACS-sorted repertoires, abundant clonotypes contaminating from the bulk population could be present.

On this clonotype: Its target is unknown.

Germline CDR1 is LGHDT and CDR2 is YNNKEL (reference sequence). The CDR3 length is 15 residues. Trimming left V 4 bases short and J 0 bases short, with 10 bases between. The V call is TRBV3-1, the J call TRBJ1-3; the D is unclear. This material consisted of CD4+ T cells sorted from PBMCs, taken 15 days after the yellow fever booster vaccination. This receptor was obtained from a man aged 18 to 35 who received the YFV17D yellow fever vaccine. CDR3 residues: CASSPSVLSGNTIYF. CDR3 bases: TGTGCCAGCAGCCCCTCAGTGCTCTCTGGAAACACCATATATTTT.